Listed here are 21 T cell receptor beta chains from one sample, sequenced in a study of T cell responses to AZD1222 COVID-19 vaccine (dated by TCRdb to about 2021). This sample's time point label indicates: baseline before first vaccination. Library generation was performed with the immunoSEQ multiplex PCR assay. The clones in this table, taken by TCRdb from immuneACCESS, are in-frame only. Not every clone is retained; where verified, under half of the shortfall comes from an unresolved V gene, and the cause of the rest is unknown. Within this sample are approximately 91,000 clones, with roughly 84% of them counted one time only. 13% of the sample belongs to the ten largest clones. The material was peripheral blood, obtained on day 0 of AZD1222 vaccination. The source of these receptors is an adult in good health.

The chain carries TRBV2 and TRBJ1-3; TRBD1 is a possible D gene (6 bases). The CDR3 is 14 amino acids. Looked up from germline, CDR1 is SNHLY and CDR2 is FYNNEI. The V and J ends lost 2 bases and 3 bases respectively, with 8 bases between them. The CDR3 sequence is CASSEWTVGNTIYF. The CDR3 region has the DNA TGTGCCAGCAGTGAATGGACAGTTGGAAACACCATATATTTT.

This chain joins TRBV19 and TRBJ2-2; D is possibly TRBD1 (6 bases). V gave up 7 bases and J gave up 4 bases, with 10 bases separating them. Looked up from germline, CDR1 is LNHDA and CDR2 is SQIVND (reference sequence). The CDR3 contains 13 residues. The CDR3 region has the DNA TGTGCCAGTAAGGGACATACCACCGGGGAGCTGTTTTTT. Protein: CASKGHTTGELFF.

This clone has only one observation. CDR3 coding DNA: TGTGCCACCACCGTCCGGTTCGGGACTAGCGGATCCTACGAGCAGTACTTC. Amino acid sequence: CATTVRFGTSGSYEQYF. The chain has TRBV15 and TRBJ2-7, with 11 bases matching TRBD2. The CDR3 is made up of 17 amino acids. Germline trimming cut 7 bases from V and 1 base from J; bases unmatched to any gene: 12. Germline values: CDR1 LNHNV, CDR2 YYDKDF (reference sequence).

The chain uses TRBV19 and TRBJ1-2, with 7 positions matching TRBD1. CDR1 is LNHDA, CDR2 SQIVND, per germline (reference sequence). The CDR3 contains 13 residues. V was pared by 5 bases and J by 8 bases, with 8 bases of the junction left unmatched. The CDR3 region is CASSPSRTGGYTF. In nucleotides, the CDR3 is TGTGCCAGTAGTCCCTCCAGGACAGGAGGCTACACCTTC.

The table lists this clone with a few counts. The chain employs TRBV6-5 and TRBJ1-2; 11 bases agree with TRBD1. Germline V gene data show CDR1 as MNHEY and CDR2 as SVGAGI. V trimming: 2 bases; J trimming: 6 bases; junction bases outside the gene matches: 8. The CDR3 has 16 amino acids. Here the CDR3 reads CASSYTLGQGVNGYTF. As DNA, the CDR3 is TGTGCCAGCAGTTACACCCTGGGACAGGGGGTTAATGGCTACACCTTC.

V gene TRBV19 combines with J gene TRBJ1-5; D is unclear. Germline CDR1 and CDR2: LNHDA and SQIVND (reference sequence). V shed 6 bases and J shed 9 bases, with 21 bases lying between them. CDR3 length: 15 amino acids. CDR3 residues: CASRESLALRSPQHF. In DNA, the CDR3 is TGTGCCAGTAGAGAATCTCTAGCGTTACGCTCGCCCCAGCATTTT.

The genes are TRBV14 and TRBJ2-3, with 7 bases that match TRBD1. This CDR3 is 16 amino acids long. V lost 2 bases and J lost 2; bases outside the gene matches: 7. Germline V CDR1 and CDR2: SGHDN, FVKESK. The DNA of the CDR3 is TGTGCCAGCAGCCAACTCCGGGACAGCGTCACAGATACGCAGTATTTT. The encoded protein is CASSQLRDSVTDTQYF.

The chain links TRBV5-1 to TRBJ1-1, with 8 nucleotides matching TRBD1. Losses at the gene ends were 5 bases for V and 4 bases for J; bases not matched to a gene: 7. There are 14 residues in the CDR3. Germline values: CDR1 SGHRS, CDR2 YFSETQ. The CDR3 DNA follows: TGCGCCAGCAGACTGACAGGGGCCCTCACTGAAGCTTTCTTT. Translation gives CASRLTGALTEAFF.

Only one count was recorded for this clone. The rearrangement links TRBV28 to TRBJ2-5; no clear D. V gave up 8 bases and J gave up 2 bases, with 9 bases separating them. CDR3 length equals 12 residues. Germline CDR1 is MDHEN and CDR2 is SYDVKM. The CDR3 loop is CASDSKQETQYF. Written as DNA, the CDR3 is TGTGCCAGCGACTCAAAACAAGAGACCCAGTACTTC.

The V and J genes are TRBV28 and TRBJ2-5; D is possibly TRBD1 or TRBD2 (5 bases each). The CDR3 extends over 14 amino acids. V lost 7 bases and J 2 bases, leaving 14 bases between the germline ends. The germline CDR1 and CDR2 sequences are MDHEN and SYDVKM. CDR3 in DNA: TGTGCCAGCACCTCCGGGGCGCAACAAGAGACCCAGTACTTC. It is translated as CASTSGAQQETQYF.

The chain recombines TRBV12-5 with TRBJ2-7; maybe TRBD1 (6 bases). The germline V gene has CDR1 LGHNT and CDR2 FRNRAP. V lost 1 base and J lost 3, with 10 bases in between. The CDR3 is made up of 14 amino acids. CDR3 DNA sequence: TGTGCTAGTGGTTTGGGGACAGAATTCTACGAGCAGTACTTC. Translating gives CASGLGTEFYEQYF.

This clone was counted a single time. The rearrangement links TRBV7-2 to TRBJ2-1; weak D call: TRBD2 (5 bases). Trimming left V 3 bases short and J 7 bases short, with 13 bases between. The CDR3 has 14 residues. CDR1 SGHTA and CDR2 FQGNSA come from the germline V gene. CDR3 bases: TGTGCCAGCAGCTTGGCGGGCCCCGGTAATGAGCAGTTCTTC. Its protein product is CASSLAGPGNEQFF.

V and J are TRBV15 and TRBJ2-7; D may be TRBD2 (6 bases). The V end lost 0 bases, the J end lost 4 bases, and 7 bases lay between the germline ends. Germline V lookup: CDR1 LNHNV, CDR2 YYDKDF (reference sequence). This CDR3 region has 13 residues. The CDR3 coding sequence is TGTGCCACCAGCAGAGATGGGGGGTACGAGCAGTACTTC. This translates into CATSRDGGYEQYF.

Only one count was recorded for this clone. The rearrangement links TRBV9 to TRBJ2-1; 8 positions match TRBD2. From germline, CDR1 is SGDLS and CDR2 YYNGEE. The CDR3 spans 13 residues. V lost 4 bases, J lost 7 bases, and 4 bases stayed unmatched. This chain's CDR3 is CASSLAGRNEQFF. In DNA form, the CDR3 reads TGTGCCAGCAGCTTAGCGGGGAGAAATGAGCAGTTCTTC. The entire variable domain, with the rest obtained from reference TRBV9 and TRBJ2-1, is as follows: DSGVTQTPKHLITATGQRVTLRCSPRSGDLSVYWYQQSLDQGLQFLIQYYNGEERAKGNILERFSAQQFPDLHSELNLSSLELGDSALYFCASSLAGRNEQFFGPGTRLTVL.

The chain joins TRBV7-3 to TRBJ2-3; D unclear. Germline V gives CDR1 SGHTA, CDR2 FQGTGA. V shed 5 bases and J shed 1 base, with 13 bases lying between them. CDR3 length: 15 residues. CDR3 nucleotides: TGTGCCAGCAGCCCTGGATCCCACCGCACAGATACGCAGTATTTT. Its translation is CASSPGSHRTDTQYF.

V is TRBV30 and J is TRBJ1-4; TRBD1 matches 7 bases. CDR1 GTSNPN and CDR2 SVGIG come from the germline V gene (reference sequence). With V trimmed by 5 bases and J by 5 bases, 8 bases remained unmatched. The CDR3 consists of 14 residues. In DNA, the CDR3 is TGTGCCTGGGCCCCGGGACAGCTAAATGAAAAACTGTTTTTT. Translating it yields CAWAPGQLNEKLFF.

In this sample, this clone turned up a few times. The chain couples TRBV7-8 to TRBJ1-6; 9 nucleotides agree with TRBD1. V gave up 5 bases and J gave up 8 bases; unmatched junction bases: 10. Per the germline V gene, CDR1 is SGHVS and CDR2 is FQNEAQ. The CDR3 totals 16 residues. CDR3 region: CASSARTGVSHSPLHF. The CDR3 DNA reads TGTGCCAGCAGCGCACGGACAGGGGTGTCTCATTCACCCCTCCACTTT.

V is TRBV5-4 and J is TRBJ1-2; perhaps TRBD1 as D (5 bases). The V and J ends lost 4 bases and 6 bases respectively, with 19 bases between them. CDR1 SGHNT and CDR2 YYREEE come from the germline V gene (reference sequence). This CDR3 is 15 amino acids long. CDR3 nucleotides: TGTGCCAGCAGCCCGGGTTCGGGGGGTCTACATGGCTACACCTTC. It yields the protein CASSPGSGGLHGYTF.

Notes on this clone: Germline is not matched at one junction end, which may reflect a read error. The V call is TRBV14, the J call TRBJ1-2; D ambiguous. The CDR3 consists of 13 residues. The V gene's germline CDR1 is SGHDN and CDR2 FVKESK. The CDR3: CASSQDQSHGPSF. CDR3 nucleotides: TGTGCCAGCAGCCAAGATCAGTCGCACGGGCCGTCCTTC.

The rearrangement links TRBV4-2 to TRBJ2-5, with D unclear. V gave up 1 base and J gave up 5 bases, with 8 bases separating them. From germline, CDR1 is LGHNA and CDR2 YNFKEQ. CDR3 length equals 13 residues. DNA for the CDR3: TGTGCCAGCAGCCAAGCTTTCCAGGAGACCCAGTACTTC. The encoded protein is CASSQAFQETQYF.

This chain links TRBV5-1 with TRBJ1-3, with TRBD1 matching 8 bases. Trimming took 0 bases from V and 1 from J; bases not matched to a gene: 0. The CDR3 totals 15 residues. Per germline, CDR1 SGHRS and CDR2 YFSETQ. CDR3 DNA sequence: TGCGCCAGCAGCTTGGGGACAGGGTCTGGAAACACCATATATTTT. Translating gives CASSLGTGSGNTIYF.